This T cell receptor beta chain was retrieved from a study of blood T cell repertoires in COVID-19. With 4 bases removed from V and 0 bases from J, the gap between germline ends came to 10 bases. The length of the CDR3 is 16 residues. Germline CDR1 MDHEN, CDR2 SYDVKM. Measured with immunoSEQ multiplex PCR; TCRdb has only the in-frame clones, and not every one. The sample lists roughly 570,000 clones, less than 90% occurring once. This sequence originates from a woman in her forties or fifties with COVID-19, enrolled during active disease. The material sequenced was peripheral blood. The gene calls are TRBV28 and TRBJ1-6, with D possibly TRBD1 on 6 matching bases. This CDR3 is CASSSPDSSYNSPLHF. CDR3 in DNA: TGTGCCAGCAGTTCCCCGGACAGCTCCTATAATTCACCCCTCCACTTT.